The clone carrying this T cell receptor beta chain is a singleton in its sample. No antigen is known for it. The assay was immunoSEQ multiplex PCR, and TCRdb's table has in-frame clones only and misses some. The table includes fewer than 150,000 clones, roughly 90% detected once. V gave up 0 bases and J gave up 1 base; unmatched junction bases: 9. Germline V gene sequence: CDR1 SGHRS, CDR2 YFSETQ. The CDR3 is 18 residues long. Described time point: week 11, during vaccination. It was 300 ug of mutant IDH1 20-mer peptide that made up each vaccine dose, given with topical imiquimod. This specimen comes from a study of a mutant IDH1 vaccine in newly diagnosed glioma. Whole-study context: Males made up about 60% and females about 40% of treated patients, whose mean age was approximately 41 years.

The specimen was PBMCs, collected from a glioma patient whose treatment included an IDH1 peptide vaccine. The source of this sequence is a woman in her forties or fifties with glioma. The chain carries TRBV5-1 and TRBJ2-2, with 7 positions matching TRBD2. Here the CDR3 reads CASSLGARLAENTGELFF. The CDR3 coding sequence is TGCGCCAGCAGCTTGGGGGCACGACTAGCAGAGAACACCGGGGAGCTGTTTTTT.